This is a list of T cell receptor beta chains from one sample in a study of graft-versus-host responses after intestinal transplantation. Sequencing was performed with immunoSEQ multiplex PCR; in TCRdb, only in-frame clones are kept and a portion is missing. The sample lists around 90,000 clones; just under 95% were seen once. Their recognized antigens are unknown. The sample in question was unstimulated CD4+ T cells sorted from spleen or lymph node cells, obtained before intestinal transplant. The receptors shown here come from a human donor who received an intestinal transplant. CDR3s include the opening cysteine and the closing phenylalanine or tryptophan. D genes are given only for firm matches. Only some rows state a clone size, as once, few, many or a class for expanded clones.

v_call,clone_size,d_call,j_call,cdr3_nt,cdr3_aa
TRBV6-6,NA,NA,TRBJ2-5,TGTGCCAGCAGGGCCGGGACCCCCCAAGGGGAGACCCAGTACTTC,CASRAGTPQGETQYF
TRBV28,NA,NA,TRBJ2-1,TGTGCCAGCAGTTTCTTAGGGGGTTACAATGAGCAGTTCTTC,CASSFLGGYNEQFF
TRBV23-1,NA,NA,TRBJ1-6,TGCGCCAGCAGTCTTGGTTATGGGGGGCCAAAATCACCCCTCCACTTT,CASSLGYGGPKSPLHF
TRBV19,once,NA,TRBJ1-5,TGTGCCACCTCACACCTGGGGACGGGTGGCAATCAGCCCCAGCATTTT,CATSHLGTGGNQPQHF
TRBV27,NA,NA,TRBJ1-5,TGTGCCAGCAGTTTTAGGATGGACAGTAGCAATCAGCCCCAGCATTTT,CASSFRMDSSNQPQHF
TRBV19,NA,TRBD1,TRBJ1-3,TGTGCCAGTAATCTGGGACAGCCTGGAAACACCATATATTTT,CASNLGQPGNTIYF
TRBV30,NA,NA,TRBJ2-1,TGTGCCTGGAGGCGGGAATACAATGAGCAGTTCTTC,CAWRREYNEQFF
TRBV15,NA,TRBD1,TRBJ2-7,TGTGCCACCAGCAGTTTGAGGAGGACAGGGCCCGAGCAGTACTTC,CATSSLRRTGPEQYF
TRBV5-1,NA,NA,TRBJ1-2,TGCGCCAGCAAATTGACAGCTTCGATCTATGGCTACACCTTC,CASKLTASIYGYTF
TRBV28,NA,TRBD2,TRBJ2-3,TGTGCCAGCGGTGGAGGAACGGGAGGGGGGGTTACAGATACGCAGTATTTT,CASGGGTGGGVTDTQYF
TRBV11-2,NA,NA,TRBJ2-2,TGTGCCAGCAGCTCTACAGGGTTAAACACCGGGGAGCTGTTTTTT,CASSSTGLNTGELFF
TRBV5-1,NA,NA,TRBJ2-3,TGCGCCAGCAGCTCAACGACCCCCACAGATACGCAGTATTTT,CASSSTTPTDTQYF
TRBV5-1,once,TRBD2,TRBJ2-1,TGCGCCAGCAGCTACAGATTGACTAGCGGGAGTTCGGTCAATGAGCAGTTCTTC,CASSYRLTSGSSVNEQFF
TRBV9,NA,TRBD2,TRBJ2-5,TGTGCCAGCAGCGTATTGGGACTAGCGGGAGGATTGATGGGGGAGACCCAGTACTTC,CASSVLGLAGGLMGETQYF
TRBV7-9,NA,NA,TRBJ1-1,TGTGCCAGCAGCGTCAGGGTCATGAACACTGAAGCTTTCTTT,CASSVRVMNTEAFF
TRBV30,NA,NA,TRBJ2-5,TGTGCCTGGAGTGATAGGAAACAAGCAGGGGTAACGGGCCAAGAGACCCAGTACTTC,CAWSDRKQAGVTGQETQYF
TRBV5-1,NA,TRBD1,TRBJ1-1,TGCGCCAGCAGCTTTCGGACAGGGCATGAAGCTTTCTTT,CASSFRTGHEAFF
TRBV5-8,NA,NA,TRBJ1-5,TGTGCCAGCAGCCAGGGGTCAGGGAGTCCTCAGCCCCAGCATTTT,CASSQGSGSPQPQHF